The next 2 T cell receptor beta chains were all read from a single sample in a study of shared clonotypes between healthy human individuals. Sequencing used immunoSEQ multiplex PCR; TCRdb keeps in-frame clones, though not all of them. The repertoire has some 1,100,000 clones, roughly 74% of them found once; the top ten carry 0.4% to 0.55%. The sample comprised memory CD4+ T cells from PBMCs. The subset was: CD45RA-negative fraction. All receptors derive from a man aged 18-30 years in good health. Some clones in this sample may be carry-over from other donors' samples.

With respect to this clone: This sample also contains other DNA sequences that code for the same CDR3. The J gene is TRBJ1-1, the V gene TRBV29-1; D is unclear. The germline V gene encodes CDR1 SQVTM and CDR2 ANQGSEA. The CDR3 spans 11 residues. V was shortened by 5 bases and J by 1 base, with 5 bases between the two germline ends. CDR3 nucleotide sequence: TGCAGCGTTAGCAGGAACACTGAAGCTTTCTTT. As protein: CSVSRNTEAFF. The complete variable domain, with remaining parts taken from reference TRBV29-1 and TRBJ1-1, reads SAVISQKPSRDICQRGTSLTIQCQVDSQVTMMFWYRQQPGQSLTLIATANQGSEATYESGFVIDKFPISRPNLTFSTLTVSNMSPEDSSIYLCSVSRNTEAFFGQGTRLTVV.

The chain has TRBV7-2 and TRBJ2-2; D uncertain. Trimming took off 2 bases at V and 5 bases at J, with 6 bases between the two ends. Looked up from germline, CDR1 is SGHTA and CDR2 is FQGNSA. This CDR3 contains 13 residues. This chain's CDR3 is CASSLFETGELFF. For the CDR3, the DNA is TGTGCCAGCAGCTTATTCGAGACCGGGGAGCTGTTTTTT.